One and the same sample provided the 22 T cell receptor beta chains below, sequenced in a study of cytomegalovirus exposure and HLA in healthy donors. Primers included in the PCR were 60 Vbeta and 13 Jbeta primers. The data were produced by immunoSEQ multiplex PCR, yet TCRdb's version contains in-frame clones alone and is incomplete. This table has some 150,000 clones, around 79% appearing once. Source material: PBMCs. Receptors originate from a man under 40 in good health and CMV-seropositive.

V gene TRBV10-1 combines with J gene TRBJ2-2; D gene uncertain. CDR1 WNHNN and CDR2 SYGVQD come from the germline V gene (reference sequence). This CDR3 has 14 residues. V shed 7 bases and J shed 0 bases, with 9 bases lying between them. CDR3 region: CASTPDPNTGELFF. For the CDR3, the DNA is TGCGCCAGCACCCCAGATCCGAACACCGGGGAGCTGTTTTTT.

The chain is built from TRBV10-3 and TRBJ2-1; 8 nucleotides match TRBD2. The trim removed 10 bases at V and 6 bases at J, leaving 5 bases unmatched. The germline V gene has CDR1 ENHRY and CDR2 SYGVKD. This CDR3 comprises 12 residues. This chain's CDR3 is CATRGGANEQFF. The CDR3, as DNA: TGTGCCACCCGGGGGGGAGCCAATGAGCAGTTCTTC.

The chain combines TRBV9 with TRBJ1-4; possibly TRBD1 for D (5 bases). This CDR3 has 14 residues. V was shortened by 4 bases and J by 8 bases, with 15 bases between the two germline ends. Germline values: CDR1 SGDLS, CDR2 YYNGEE. CDR3 nucleotides: TGTGCCAGCAGCCCCTCTGGGGCGCAGGAAAAACTGTTTTTT. Residues: CASSPSGAQEKLFF.

The genes are TRBV4-3 and TRBJ2-7; D perhaps matches TRBD1 (7 bases). The CDR3 sequence is 16 residues long. Looked up from germline, CDR1 is LGHNA and CDR2 is YSLEER. V shed 2 bases and J shed 2 bases, with 16 bases lying between them. CDR3 nucleotides: TGCGCCAGCAGCCAACTGACAGGGTGGGGGGCCTACGAGCAGTACTTC. Encoded protein: CASSQLTGWGAYEQYF.

J is TRBJ2-5 and V is TRBV5-1; 12 bases align to TRBD2. Trimming at V came to 4 bases and at J to 4 bases, leaving 8 bases not matched to a gene. Germline-derived CDR1 and CDR2 are SGHRS and YFSETQ. The CDR3 has 16 residues. This CDR3 reads CASSIGLAGLGETQYF. In DNA form, the CDR3 reads TGCGCCAGCAGCATCGGACTAGCGGGATTAGGAGAGACCCAGTACTTC.

The J gene is TRBJ1-1, the V gene TRBV5-6, with unresolved D. The CDR3 runs 15 residues. Deletions cut 0 bases from V and 4 bases from J, with 13 bases between. Germline CDR1 SGHDT, CDR2 YYEEEE. The DNA for the CDR3 is TGTGCCAGCAGCTTGGCAGGAAAGATCGGCACTGAAGCTTTCTTT. Residues: CASSLAGKIGTEAFF.

The V gene is TRBV18, the J gene TRBJ1-6; D gene unclear. The CDR3 covers 16 residues. CDR1 KGHSH and CDR2 LQKENI come from the germline V gene. Trimming left V 2 bases short and J 0 bases short, with 8 bases between. CDR3 amino acids: CASSPAQSSYNSPLHF. In DNA, the CDR3 is TGTGCCAGCTCACCAGCACAGAGCTCCTATAATTCACCCCTCCACTTT.

The chain employs TRBV4-1 and TRBJ2-5, with D possibly matching TRBD1 (6 bases). Trimming cost V 0 bases and J 4 bases, with 9 bases left between them. In germline, CDR1 is MGHRA, CDR2 YSYEKL. The length of the CDR3 is 14 residues. In DNA form, the CDR3 reads TGCGCCAGCAGCCAAGAGAACAGGGTAGAGACCCAGTACTTC. Translating it yields CASSQENRVETQYF.

This chain connects TRBV9 to TRBJ1-1; 11 nucleotides align to TRBD1. Per the germline V gene, CDR1 is SGDLS and CDR2 is YYNGEE. The V and J ends lost 3 bases and 4 bases, in that order; junction bases with no gene match: 5. This CDR3 has 15 amino acids. This chain's CDR3 is CASSGGDRGTTEAFF. The DNA for the CDR3 is TGTGCCAGCAGCGGAGGGGACAGGGGGACCACTGAAGCTTTCTTT.

V gene TRBV9 combines with J gene TRBJ2-3, with D unresolved. Between the trimmed V and J ends, which lost 4 bases and 6 bases, there was a span of 12 bases. The CDR3 is 13 residues long. Germline-derived CDR1 and CDR2 are SGDLS and YYNGEE. The CDR3 loop reads CASSPLSSDTQYF. In DNA, the CDR3 is TGTGCCAGCAGCCCACTGTCATCGGATACGCAGTATTTT.

The chain couples TRBV6-4 to TRBJ2-7; D is uncertain. Germline values: CDR1 MRHNA, CDR2 SNTAGT. Trimming cost V 2 bases and J 7 bases, with 9 bases left between them. The CDR3 has 12 residues. CDR3 sequence reads: CASSDEAGEQYF. The CDR3 nucleotides read TGTGCCAGCAGTGACGAGGCTGGGGAGCAGTACTTC.

The chain carries TRBV27 and TRBJ2-5, with unresolved D. Germline lookup yields CDR1 MNHEY and CDR2 SMNVEV (reference sequence). With 6 bases removed from V and 7 bases from J, the gap between germline ends came to 12 bases. The CDR3 extends over 12 amino acids. Written as DNA, the CDR3 is TGTGCCAGCAGGGGTCTCAGAGGGACCCAGTACTTC. It is translated as CASRGLRGTQYF.

The chain links TRBV5-1 to TRBJ1-3; 7 nucleotides match TRBD1. CDR1 and CDR2 from the germline V gene are SGHRS and YFSETQ. Trimming at V came to 2 bases and at J to 0 bases, leaving 8 bases not matched to a gene. CDR3 length: 17 amino acids. The CDR3 here is CASSFTGVISSGNTIYF. The CDR3 bases are TGCGCCAGCAGCTTTACAGGGGTCATTAGCTCTGGAAACACCATATATTTT.

V usage is TRBV7-6 and J usage is TRBJ1-4; D is unclear. V lost 5 bases and J lost 7, with 8 bases in between. This CDR3 is built from 12 residues. From germline, CDR1 is SGHVS and CDR2 FNYEAQ. CDR3 bases: TGTGCCAGCAGCACAGCCGGTGAAAAACTGTTTTTT. It translates to CASSTAGEKLFF.

The chain carries TRBV18 and TRBJ2-7; 11 bases map to TRBD2. After removal of 3 bases from V and 7 bases from J, the junction contained 5 bases not matched to a gene. The CDR3 runs to 14 residues. Germline V gene lookup returns CDR1 KGHSH and CDR2 LQKENI. The CDR3 DNA reads as TGTGCCAGCTCACCCGGGGTAGCGGGAGGGGAGCAGTACTTC. It translates to CASSPGVAGGEQYF.

J is TRBJ1-1 and V is TRBV11-2; 9 positions match TRBD1. CDR3 size: 14 residues. Germline CDR1 SGHAT, CDR2 FQNNGV. The V segment lost 2 bases and the J segment 9 bases; nucleotides outside the gene matches: 7. CDR3 DNA sequence: TGTGCCAGCAGCTTATTGGGACAGGGTGATAAAGCTTTCTTT. Amino acid sequence: CASSLLGQGDKAFF.

Note on this clone: Additional DNA sequences in this sample encode the identical CDR3. V usage is TRBV7-9 and J usage is TRBJ1-1, with D perhaps TRBD1 (6 bases). Germline values: CDR1 SEHNR, CDR2 FQNEAQ (reference sequence). CDR3 length: 14 residues. V lost 7 bases, J lost 0 bases, and 12 bases lay in between. The CDR3, as DNA: TGTGCCAGCACTACGGGGGGCATGAACACTGAAGCTTTCTTT. Its translation is CASTTGGMNTEAFF. Based on the CDR3 plus reference TRBV7-9 and TRBJ1-1, the full variable domain is DTGVSQNPRHKITKRGQNVTFRCDPISEHNRLYWYRQTLGQGPEFLTYFQNEAQLEKSRLLSDRFSAERPKGSFSTLEIQRTEQGDSAMYLCASTTGGMNTEAFFGQGTRLTVV.

The V call is TRBV19, the J call TRBJ1-5; a possible D gene is TRBD1 (6 bases). Trimming pared 5 bases from V and 7 bases from J, leaving 15 bases between. The CDR3 is 14 amino acids. Germline V gene data show CDR1 as LNHDA and CDR2 as SQIVND (reference sequence). CDR3 sequence reads: CASSGSGERQPQHF. The CDR3 region has the DNA TGTGCCAGTAGTGGATCAGGGGAACGGCAGCCCCAGCATTTT. The whole variable domain, remainder taken from reference TRBV19 and TRBJ1-5, is DGGITQSPKYLFRKEGQNVTLSCEQNLNHDAMYWYRQDPGQGLRLIYYSQIVNDFQKGDIAEGYSVSREKKESFPLTVTSAQKNPTAFYLCASSGSGERQPQHFGDGTRLSIL.

Here the CDR3 DNA reads TGTGCCAGCAGCTTAGTGCAGGGAGGAGAGCAGTACTTC. It translates to CASSLVQGGEQYF. The V and J genes are TRBV7-2 and TRBJ2-7; maybe TRBD2 (6 bases). The CDR3 has 13 amino acids. Germline-derived CDR1 and CDR2 are SGHTA and FQGNSA. Trimming removed 1 base from V and 7 bases from J, with 11 bases in between.

CDR3 amino acids: CASSPHRLPNQPQHF. Here the CDR3 DNA reads TGTGCCAGCAGTCCCCACCGGTTACCCAATCAGCCCCAGCATTTT. This chain uses TRBV27 with TRBJ1-5; the D is unclear. With 5 bases removed from V and 3 bases from J, the gap between germline ends came to 14 bases. CDR1 is MNHEY, CDR2 SMNVEV, per germline (reference sequence). CDR3 length equals 15 residues.

The chain couples TRBV6-6 to TRBJ1-3; D is uncertain. Deletions cut 11 bases from V and 0 bases from J, with 11 bases between. From germline, CDR1 is MNHNY and CDR2 SVGAGI (reference sequence). CDR3 length: 13 residues. Here the CDR3 DNA reads TGTGCCGGCGGTAAATCCTCTGGAAACACCATATATTTT. It specifies CAGGKSSGNTIYF.

The CDR3 loop reads CAWSAYNEQFF. The CDR3 region has the DNA TGTGCCTGGAGTGCGTACAATGAGCAGTTCTTC. The gene calls are TRBV30 and TRBJ2-1; D remains ambiguous. V gave up 1 base and J gave up 4 bases, with 2 bases separating them. The CDR3 extends over 11 amino acids. The germline V gene has CDR1 GTSNPN and CDR2 SVGIG (reference sequence).